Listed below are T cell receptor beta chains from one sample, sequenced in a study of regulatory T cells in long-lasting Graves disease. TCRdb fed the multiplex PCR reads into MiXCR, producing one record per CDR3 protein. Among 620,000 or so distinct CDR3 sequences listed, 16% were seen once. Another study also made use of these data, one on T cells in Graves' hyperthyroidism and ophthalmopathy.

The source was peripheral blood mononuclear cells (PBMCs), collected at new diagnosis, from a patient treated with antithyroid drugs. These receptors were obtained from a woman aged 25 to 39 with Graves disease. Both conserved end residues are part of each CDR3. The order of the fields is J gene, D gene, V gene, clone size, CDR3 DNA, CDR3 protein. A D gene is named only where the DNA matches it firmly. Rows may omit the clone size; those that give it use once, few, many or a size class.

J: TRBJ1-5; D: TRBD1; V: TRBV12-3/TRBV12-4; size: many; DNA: TGTGCCAGCAGTTCCGAAACGTCAGCAGGGGGTCAGCCCCAGCATTTT; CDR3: CASSSETSAGGQPQHF
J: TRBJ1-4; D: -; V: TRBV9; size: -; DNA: TGTGCCAGCAGCGTAGGTCCCCAAGTGACTAATGAAAAACTGTTTTTT; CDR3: CASSVGPQVTNEKLFF
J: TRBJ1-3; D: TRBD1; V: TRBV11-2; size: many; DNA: TGTGCCAGCAGCATAACAGGGGCCTCTGGAAACACCATATATTTT; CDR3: CASSITGASGNTIYF
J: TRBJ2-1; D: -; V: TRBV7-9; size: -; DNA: TGTGCCAGCAGCTTAGCGACCCCCCTCGCCAATATTGAGCAGTTCTTC; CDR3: CASSLATPLANIEQFF
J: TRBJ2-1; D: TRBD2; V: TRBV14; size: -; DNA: TGTGCCAGCAGCCAATTTTTGTTAGCGGGAGGTCCTAATGAGCAGTTCTTC; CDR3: CASSQFLLAGGPNEQFF
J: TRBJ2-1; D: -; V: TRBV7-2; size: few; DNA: TGTGCCAGCAGCTTAGTCGCGTGGGGCCAGGGCTTTTACAATGAGCAGTTCTTC; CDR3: CASSLVAWGQGFYNEQFF
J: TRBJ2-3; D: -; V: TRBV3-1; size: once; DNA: TGTGCCAGCAGCCAAGAGATCGGGCAGAGCACAGATACGCAGTATTTT; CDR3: CASSQEIGQSTDTQYF
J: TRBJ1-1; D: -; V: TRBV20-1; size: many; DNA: TGCAGTGTTCGGGGCCAAGCTTTCTTT; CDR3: CSVRGQAFF
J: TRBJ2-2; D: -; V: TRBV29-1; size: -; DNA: TGCAGCGCTGAGCGACAGGTGGACACCGGGGAGCTGTTTTTT; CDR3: CSAERQVDTGELFF
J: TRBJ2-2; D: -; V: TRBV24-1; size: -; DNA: TGTGCCACCAAGGGTTGGTTGGACACCGGGGAGCTGTTTTTT; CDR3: CATKGWLDTGELFF
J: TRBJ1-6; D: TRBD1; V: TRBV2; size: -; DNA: TGTGCCAGCAGTGAAGGGACAGGCGACAATTCACCCCTCCACTTT; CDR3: CASSEGTGDNSPLHF
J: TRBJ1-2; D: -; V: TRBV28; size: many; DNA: TGTGCCAGCAGTTTCGCACCCTATGGCTACACCTTC; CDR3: CASSFAPYGYTF
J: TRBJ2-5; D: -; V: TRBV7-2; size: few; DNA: TGTGCCAGCAGCCTGGGTACAGCAAGTGAGACCCAGTACTTC; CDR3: CASSLGTASETQYF
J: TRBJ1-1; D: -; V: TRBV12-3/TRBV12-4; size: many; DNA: TGTGCCAGCACCTACGGGTTAACAGGGAACGCTGAAGCTTTCTTT; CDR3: CASTYGLTGNAEAFF
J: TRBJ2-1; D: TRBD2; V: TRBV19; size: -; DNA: TGTGCCAGTAGTATAGCAGCGGGAGATTACAGGTACAATGAGCAGTTCTTC; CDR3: CASSIAAGDYRYNEQFF
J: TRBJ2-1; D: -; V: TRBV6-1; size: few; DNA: TGTGCCAGCAGCCCTTACGACAGTTACTCCTACAATGAGCAGTTCTTC; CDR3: CASSPYDSYSYNEQFF
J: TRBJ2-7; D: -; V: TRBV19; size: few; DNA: TGTGCCAGTAGCCGGGACGCACGGGACTACGAGCAGTACTTC; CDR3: CASSRDARDYEQYF
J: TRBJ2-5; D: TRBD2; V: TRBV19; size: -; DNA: TGTGCCAGTACTACCTCGAGGCTAGCGGGAGTGGAGACCCAGTACTTC; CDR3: CASTTSRLAGVETQYF
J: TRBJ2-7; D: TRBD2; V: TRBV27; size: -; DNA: TGTGCCGGCAGTTCCTCGGGACTAGCGGGAGGGTACGAGCAGTACTTC; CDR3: CAGSSSGLAGGYEQYF
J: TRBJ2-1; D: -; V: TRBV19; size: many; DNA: TGTGCCAGTACTTTCGGGAACAATGAGCAGTTCTTC; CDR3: CASTFGNNEQFF
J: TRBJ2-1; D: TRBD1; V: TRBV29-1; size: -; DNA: TGCAGCGTTGAGGGACAGTCGAAAGAGCAGTTCTTC; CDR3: CSVEGQSKEQFF
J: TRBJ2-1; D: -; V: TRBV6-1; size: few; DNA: TGTGCCCCCGCCCGGCGACCCAATGAGCAGTTCTTC; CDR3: CAPARRPNEQFF
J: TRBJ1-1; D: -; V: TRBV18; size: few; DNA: TGTGCCAGCTCAAGAGACAGGACCCAGGAAGCTTTCTTT; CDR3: CASSRDRTQEAFF
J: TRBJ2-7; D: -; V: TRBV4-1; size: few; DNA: TGCGCCAGCAGCCAAGGTCAAGGGACTTTCTACGAGCAGTACTTC; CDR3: CASSQGQGTFYEQYF
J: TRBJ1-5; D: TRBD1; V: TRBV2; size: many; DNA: TGTGCCAGCAGCTCCGGACAGGGATCCCAGCCCCAGCATTTT; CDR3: CASSSGQGSQPQHF
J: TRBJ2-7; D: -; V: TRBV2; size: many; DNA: TGTGCCAGCAAGGCAGACCTCTCCTACGAGCAGTACTTC; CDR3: CASKADLSYEQYF
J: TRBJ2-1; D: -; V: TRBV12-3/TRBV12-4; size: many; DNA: TGTGCCAGCACCCTCAGTGGACAGACCCAAATACAGGTGCAGTTCTTC; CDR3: CASTLSGQTQIQVQFF
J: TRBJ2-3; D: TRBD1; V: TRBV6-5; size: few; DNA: TGTGCCAGCAGTTCGGACAGGGTATTCACAGATACGCAGTATTTT; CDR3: CASSSDRVFTDTQYF
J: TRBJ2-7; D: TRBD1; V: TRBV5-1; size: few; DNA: TGCGCCAGCAGCTCCCAGACAGGGCCCTACGAGCAGTACTTC; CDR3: CASSSQTGPYEQYF
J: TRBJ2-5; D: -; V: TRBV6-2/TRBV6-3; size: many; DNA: TGTGCCAGCAGTGTCGGGACTTCCCAAGAGACCCAGTACTTC; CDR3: CASSVGTSQETQYF
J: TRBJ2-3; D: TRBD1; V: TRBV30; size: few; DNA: TGTGCCTACGACAGGGTGACAGATACGCAGTATTTT; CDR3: CAYDRVTDTQYF
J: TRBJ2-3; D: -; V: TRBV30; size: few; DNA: TGTGCCTGGAGTCCCCAACTAGGGAGCACAGATACGCAGTATTTT; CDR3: CAWSPQLGSTDTQYF
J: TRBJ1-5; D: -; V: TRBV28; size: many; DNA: TGTGCCAGCAGTTACCTGGACCGATTACAATTGAATCAGCCCCAGCATTTT; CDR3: CASSYLDRLQLNQPQHF
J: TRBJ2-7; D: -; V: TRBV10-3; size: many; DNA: TGTGCCATCAGTGAGACGGAGGGCGGCGAGCAGTACTTC; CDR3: CAISETEGGEQYF
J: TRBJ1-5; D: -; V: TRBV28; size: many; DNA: TGTGCCAGCACCGCGCCGGGAGAAGGGAGACAGCCCCAGCATTTT; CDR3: CASTAPGEGRQPQHF
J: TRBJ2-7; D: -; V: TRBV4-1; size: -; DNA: TGCGCCAGCAGCCAAGACGACAGGCCATCCTACGAGCAGTACTTC; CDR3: CASSQDDRPSYEQYF
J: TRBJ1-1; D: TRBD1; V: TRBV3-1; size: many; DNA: TGTGCCAGCATCCGCGACAGGGACGGCACTGAAGCTTTCTTT; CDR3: CASIRDRDGTEAFF
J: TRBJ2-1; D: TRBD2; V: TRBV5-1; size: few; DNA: TGCGCCAGCAGCAGGACTAGCGGGGCGCTCAATGAGCAGTTCTTC; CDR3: CASSRTSGALNEQFF
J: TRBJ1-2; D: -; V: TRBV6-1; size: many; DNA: TGTGCCAGCAGCCACGGGGCAGCGCCGGGGGCGAACTATGGCTACACCTTC; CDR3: CASSHGAAPGANYGYTF
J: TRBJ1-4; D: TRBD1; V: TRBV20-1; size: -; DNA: TGCAGTGCTCCCGGACAGGCTAATGAAAAACTGTTTTTT; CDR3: CSAPGQANEKLFF
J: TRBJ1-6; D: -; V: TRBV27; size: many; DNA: TGTGCCAGCAGTTTTACTATTTTGGGGGCCTCCAGGGAGAATTCACCCCTCCACTTT; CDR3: CASSFTILGASRENSPLHF
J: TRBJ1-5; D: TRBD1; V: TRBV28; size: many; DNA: TGTGCCAGCAGTCCGCGACAGGGGTTGGGTATTAGCAATCAGCCCCAGCATTTT; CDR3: CASSPRQGLGISNQPQHF
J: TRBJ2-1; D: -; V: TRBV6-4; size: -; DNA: TGTGCCAGCAGTGACGTGGCTAGTAATGAGCAGTTCTTC; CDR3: CASSDVASNEQFF
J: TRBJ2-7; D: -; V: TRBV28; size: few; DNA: TGTGCCAGCAGTTTTAGGGGGAGGGCCCTCTACGAGCAGTACTTC; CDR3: CASSFRGRALYEQYF
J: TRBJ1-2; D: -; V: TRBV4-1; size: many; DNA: TGCGCCAGCAGCCAAGATGGGGGTTACTATGGCTACACCTTC; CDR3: CASSQDGGYYGYTF
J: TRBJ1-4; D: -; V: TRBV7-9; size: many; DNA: TGTGCCAGCAGCTCGACTCGTCAAAAACTGTTTTTT; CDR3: CASSSTRQKLFF
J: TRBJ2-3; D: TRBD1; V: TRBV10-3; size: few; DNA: TGTGCCATCAGTGGGGACAGGGTCACAGATACGCAGTATTTT; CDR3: CAISGDRVTDTQYF
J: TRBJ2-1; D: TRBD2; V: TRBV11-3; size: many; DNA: TGTGCCAGCAGCTTACCCGGGACTAACCTCGAGCAGTTCTTC; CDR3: CASSLPGTNLEQFF
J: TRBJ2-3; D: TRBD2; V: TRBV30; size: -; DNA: TGTGCCTGGAGTGTACATCTAGCGGAAGACACAGATACGCAGTATTTT; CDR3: CAWSVHLAEDTDTQYF
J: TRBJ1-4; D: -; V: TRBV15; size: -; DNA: TGTGCCACCAGCAGAGATCTTTCTAAACTGTTTTTT; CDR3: CATSRDLSKLFF
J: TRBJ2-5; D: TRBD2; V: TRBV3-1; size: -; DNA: TGTGCCAGCAGCTACTTGGGGACTAAAGAGACCCAGTACTTC; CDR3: CASSYLGTKETQYF
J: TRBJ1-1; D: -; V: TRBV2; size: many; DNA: TGTGCCAGCCAAACGGTACAGAACACTGAAGCTTTCTTT; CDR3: CASQTVQNTEAFF
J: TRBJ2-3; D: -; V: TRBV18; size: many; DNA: TGTGCCAGCTCACCACCTGTGACAGCCGTTGAAGGAGATACGCAGTATTTT; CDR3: CASSPPVTAVEGDTQYF
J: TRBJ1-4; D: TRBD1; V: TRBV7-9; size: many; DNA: TGTGCCAGCAGTCACGGGACAGCTCCTAATGAAAAACTGTTTTTT; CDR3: CASSHGTAPNEKLFF
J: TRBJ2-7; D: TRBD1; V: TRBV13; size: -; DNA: TGTGCCAGCAGCGCCCGGACAGGGGGCGAGCAGTACTTC; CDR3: CASSARTGGEQYF